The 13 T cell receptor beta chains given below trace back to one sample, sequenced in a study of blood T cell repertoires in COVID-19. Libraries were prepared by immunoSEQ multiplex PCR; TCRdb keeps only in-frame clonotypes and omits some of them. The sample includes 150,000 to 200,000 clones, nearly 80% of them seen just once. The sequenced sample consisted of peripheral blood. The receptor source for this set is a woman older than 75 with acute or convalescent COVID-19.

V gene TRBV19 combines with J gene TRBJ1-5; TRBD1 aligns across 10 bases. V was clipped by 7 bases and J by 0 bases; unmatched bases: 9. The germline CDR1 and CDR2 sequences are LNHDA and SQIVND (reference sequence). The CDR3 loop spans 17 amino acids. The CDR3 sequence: CASMGGDRGGSNQPQHF. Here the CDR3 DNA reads TGTGCCAGTATGGGCGGGGACAGGGGAGGTAGCAATCAGCCCCAGCATTTT.

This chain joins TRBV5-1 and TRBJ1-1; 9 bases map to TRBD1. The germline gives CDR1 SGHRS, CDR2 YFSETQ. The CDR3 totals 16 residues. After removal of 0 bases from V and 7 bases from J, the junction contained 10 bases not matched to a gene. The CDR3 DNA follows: TGCGCCAGCAGCTTGGATGGCCCCGGGACAGGGTTTGAAGCTTTCTTT. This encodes CASSLDGPGTGFEAFF.

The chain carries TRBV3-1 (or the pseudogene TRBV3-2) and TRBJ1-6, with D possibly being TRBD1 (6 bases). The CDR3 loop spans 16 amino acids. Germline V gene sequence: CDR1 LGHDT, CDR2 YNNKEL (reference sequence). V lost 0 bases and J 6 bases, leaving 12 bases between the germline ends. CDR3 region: CASSQDTGHSNSPLHF. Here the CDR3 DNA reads TGTGCCAGCAGCCAAGATACGGGACACAGTAATTCACCCCTCCACTTT.

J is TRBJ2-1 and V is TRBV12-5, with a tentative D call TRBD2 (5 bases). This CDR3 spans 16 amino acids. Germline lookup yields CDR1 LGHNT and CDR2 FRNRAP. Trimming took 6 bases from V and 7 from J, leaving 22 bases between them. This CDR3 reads CASGPEGLARLNEQFF. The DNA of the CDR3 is TGTGCTAGTGGCCCCGAGGGCCTCGCGCGACTTAATGAGCAGTTCTTC.

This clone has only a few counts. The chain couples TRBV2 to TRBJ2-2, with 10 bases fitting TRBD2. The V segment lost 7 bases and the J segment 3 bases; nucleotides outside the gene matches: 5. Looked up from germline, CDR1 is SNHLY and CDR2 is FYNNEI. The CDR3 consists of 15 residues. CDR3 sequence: CASKASGSDTGELFF. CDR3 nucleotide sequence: TGTGCCAGCAAGGCTAGCGGGAGCGACACCGGGGAGCTGTTTTTT.

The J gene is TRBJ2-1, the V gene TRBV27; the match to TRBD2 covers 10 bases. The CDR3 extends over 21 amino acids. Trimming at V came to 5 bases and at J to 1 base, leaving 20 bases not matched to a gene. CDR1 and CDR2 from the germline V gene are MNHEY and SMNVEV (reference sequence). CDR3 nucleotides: TGTGCCAGCAGTCGGAACCCTCCAGGAATAGCGGGGGGTGTTTCCTACAATGAGCAGTTCTTC. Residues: CASSRNPPGIAGGVSYNEQFF.

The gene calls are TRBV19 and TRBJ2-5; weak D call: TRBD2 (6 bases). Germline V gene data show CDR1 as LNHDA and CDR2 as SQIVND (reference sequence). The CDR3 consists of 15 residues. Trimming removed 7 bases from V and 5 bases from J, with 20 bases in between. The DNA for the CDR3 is TGTGCCAGTACCCCTAGCGCTACACATCTGGAGACCCAGTACTTC. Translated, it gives CASTPSATHLETQYF.

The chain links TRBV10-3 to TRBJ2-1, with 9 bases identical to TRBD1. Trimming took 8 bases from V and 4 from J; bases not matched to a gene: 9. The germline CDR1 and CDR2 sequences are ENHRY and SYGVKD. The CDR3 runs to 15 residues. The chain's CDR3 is CAISPGTGPYNEQFF. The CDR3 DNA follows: TGTGCCATCTCCCCCGGGACAGGGCCATACAATGAGCAGTTCTTC.

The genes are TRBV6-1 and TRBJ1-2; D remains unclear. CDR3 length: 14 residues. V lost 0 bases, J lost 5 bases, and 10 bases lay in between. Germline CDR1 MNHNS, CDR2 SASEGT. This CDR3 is CASSEANSIYGYTF. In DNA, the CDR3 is TGTGCCAGCAGTGAAGCAAACTCCATTTATGGCTACACCTTC.

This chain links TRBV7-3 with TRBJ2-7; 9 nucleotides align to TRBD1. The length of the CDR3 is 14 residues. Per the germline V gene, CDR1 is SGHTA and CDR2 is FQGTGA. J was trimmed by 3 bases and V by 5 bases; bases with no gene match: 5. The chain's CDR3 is CASSPGQGVYEQYF. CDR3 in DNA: TGTGCCAGCAGCCCGGGACAGGGTGTCTACGAGCAGTACTTC.

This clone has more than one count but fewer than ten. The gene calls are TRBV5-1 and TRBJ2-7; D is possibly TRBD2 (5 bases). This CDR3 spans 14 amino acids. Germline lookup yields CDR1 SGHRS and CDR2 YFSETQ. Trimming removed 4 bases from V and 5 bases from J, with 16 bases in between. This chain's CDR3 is CASSTRTGKDEQYF. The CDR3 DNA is TGCGCCAGCAGCACCAGGACGGGAAAGGACGAGCAGTACTTC.

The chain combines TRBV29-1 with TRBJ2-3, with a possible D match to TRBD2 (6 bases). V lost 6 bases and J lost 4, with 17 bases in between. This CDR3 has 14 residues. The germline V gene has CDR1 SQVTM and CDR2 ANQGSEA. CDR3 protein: CSVRLGGAADTQYF. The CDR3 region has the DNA TGCAGCGTCCGTCTCGGGGGAGCAGCAGATACGCAGTATTTT.

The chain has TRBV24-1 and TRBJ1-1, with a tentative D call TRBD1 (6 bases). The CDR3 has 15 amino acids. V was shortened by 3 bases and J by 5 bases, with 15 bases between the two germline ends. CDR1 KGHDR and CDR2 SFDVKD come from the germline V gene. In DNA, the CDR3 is TGTGCCACCAGTGATCGGCGGGGGGGGGCGACTGAAGCTTTCTTT. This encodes CATSDRRGGATEAFF.